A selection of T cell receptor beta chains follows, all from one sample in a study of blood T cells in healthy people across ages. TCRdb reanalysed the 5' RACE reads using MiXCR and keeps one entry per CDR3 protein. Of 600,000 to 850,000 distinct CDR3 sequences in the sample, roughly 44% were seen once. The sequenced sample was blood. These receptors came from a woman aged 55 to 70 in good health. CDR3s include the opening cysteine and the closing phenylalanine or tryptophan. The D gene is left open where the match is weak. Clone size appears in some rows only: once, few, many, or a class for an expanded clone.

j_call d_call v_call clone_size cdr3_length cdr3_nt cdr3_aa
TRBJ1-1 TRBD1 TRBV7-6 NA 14 TGTGCCAGCAGCTTATACGGACAGGGCACTGAAGCTTTCTTT CASSLYGQGTEAFF
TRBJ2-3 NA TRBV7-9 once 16 TGTGCCAGCAGCCTCGGAGGGGCCATACTCACAGATACGCAGTATTTT CASSLGGAILTDTQYF
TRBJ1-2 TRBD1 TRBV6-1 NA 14 TGTGCCAGCAGCAGTTTCGGACAGGGACGGGGCTACACCTTC CASSSFGQGRGYTF
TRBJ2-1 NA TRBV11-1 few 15 TGTGCCAGCAGCTCAACAGTGGAACTCCACAATGAGCAGTTCTTC CASSSTVELHNEQFF
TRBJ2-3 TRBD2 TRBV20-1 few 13 TGCAGTGCTATAGCGGGGGTCACAGATACGCAGTATTTT CSAIAGVTDTQYF
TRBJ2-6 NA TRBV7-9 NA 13 TGTGCCAGCACAGGGCCTGGGGCCAACGTCCTGACTTTC CASTGPGANVLTF
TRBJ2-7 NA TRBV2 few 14 TGTGCCAGCAGTTCTCGGGCCAGCTCCTACGAGCAGTACTTC CASSSRASSYEQYF
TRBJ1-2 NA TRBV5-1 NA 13 TGCGCCAGCAGCTTGGAGGGCCGACGTGGCTACACCTTC CASSLEGRRGYTF
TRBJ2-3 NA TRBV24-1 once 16 TGTGCCACCAGTGACGTGAGCGGAGGGAGCACAGATACGCAGTATTTT CATSDVSGGSTDTQYF
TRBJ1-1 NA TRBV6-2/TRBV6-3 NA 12 TGTGCCAGCACCAACCGGGTAGGGGGGGCTTTCTTT CASTNRVGGAFF
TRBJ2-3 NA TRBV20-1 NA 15 TGCAGTCCTACCGCCGGCGGTTGGAGCACAGATACGCAGTATTTT CSPTAGGWSTDTQYF
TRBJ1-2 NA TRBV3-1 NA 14 TGTGCCAGCAGCCAAGATCCGGCCGTGTATGGCTACACCTTC CASSQDPAVYGYTF
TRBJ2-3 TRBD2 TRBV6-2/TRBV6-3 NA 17 TGTGCCAGCAGTTACTCGCGACTAGCAAGCCCCGCAGATACGCAGTATTTT CASSYSRLASPADTQYF
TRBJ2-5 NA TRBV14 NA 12 TGTGCCAGCAGCCAATGGGGTAGGGAGCAGTACTTC CASSQWGREQYF
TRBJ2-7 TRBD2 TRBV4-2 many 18 TGTGCCAGCAGCCACCCTACTACTAGCGGGAGTTTCTTCTACGAGCAGTACTTC CASSHPTTSGSFFYEQYF
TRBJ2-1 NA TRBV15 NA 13 TGTGCCACCAGCAGTGGTGGGGGCTACGAGCAGTTCTTC CATSSGGGYEQFF
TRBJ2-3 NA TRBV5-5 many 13 TGTGCCAGCAGCTTGTTTGCCACAGATACGCAGTATTTT CASSLFATDTQYF
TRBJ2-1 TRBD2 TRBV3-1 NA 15 TGTGCCAGCAGCCTTACCATAGCGGGAGGGAGGGAGCAGTTCTTC CASSLTIAGGREQFF